This TCR beta chain was identified in a study of cytomegalovirus exposure and HLA in healthy donors (TCRdb year 2017). Concerning the study at large: According to an earlier analysis of a few hundred of the donors, 150 million to 200 million T cells yielded 117 million unique TCR beta sequences and roughly 280 Gb of sequence data. An early release covering 500 to 750 HLA-typed donors comprised approximately 290 gigabases of sequencing data and around 86 million unique TCR sequences. Of the approximately 370 genotyped donors, less than 90% were placed in the genetic ancestry cluster associated with self-reported Caucasian donors. The study aimed to test whether cataloging public T cell receptors could reveal signatures of past pathogen exposure. The study used immunosequencing to profile the T cell repertoires of approximately 630 subjects and linked those repertoires to cytomegalovirus serostatus. In addition to the first cohort of 650 to 750 subjects, a separate validation cohort of 130 or so different subjects was used. High-throughput TCR immunosequencing, statistical association of individual TCRs with disease status, and machine learning were combined to predict cytomegalovirus infection status. To study patterns of TCR occurrence, a later analysis re-analyzed previously published TCR beta repertoires from around 660 donors and added high-resolution HLA genotyping. The later analysis used no new phenotypic data to find candidate immune exposures, relying instead on TCR beta sequences and their occurrence across donors. To decide whether each TCR beta V gene segment behaved as functional or pseudogenic, an earlier analysis of 587 of the donors relied on high-throughput TCR beta sequencing. Donor age, sex, ethnicity and CMV serostatus were compiled alongside the repertoire data. A later genetic analysis used genome-wide SNP genotypes for about 60% of the roughly 700 donors, treating that subset as a discovery cohort. All discovery cohort repertoires had been generated using a single sequencing platform. Both class I and class II loci were covered by HLA typing, at four-digit resolution. Typing coverage varied by locus: 629-630 donors for A, B, C, DRB1 and DQB1; about 520 for DQA1; some 610 for DPA1; 400 to 480 for DPB1. Four or five DR-DQ haplotypes were treated as single units for association and clustering because of strong linkage in the cohort. Among a few hundred genotyped donors of the cohort, an average of roughly 240,000 unique TCR beta nucleotide sequences were sequenced per donor, 15% to 20% of them non-productive. Here is what the overall study found, with its caveats: In both the original and validation cohorts, the classifier was reported to diagnose cytomegalovirus status with high specificity and sensitivity. Most CMV-associated TCR beta chains appeared to be HLA-restricted in a later analysis, and the HLA associations seemed to be driven largely by CMV exposure. Linkage disequilibrium might explain the correlated functional status among segregating V segments, but an unknown experimental factor could not be ruled out. In a later analysis, HLA-associated TCR beta chains were found to be more clonally expanded and to have lower generation probabilities than equally common non-associated chains. In an earlier analysis of fewer than 700 of the donors, most TCR beta V segments appeared in productive rearrangements about 90% or about 30% of the time, broadly matching IMGT annotations. This cohort had only TCR beta chains sequenced, and the lack of alpha or paired-chain data limited which features could be detected. For the cohort, immune exposure information was limited to CMV serostatus. A later genetic analysis associated a missense DCLRE1C variant with V-gene and J-gene trimming of TCR beta chains, and an independent cohort replicated the association. According to the authors, the approach could potentially be generalized to other disease states and immunological phenotypes. Assigning TCR associations to individual alleles was difficult when HLA alleles, especially DR and DQ, strongly co-occurred. Across donors, most TCR sequences were observed very rarely, whereas some public TCRs were present in many individuals. A later analysis reported that several top co-occurrence clusters appeared linked to parvovirus B19, influenza, CMV and Epstein-Barr virus. The study gave a list of about 170 TCR beta chains associated with cytomegalovirus. In a later genetic analysis, fewer N-insertions in productive TCRs were reported among donors in an Asian-associated ancestry cluster than the 666-donor mean. Because HLA typing was missing for some donors at each locus, association tests included only the typed subset. A later analysis associated 17,000 or so TCR beta sequences with specific HLA alleles at a false discovery rate of 0.05. A further reported finding was that TCR beta sequences accurately predicted the HLA-A and HLA-B alleles for most subjects in the first cohort. A later analysis found that TCR association rates varied across HLA loci, with DRB1 alleles showing the most associated TCRs and HLA-C alleles the fewest. A few of the identified cytomegalovirus-associated TCR beta chains were confirmed in vitro to be specific for cytomegalovirus antigens. A cluster of highly shared sequence variants was judged likely to represent a technical artifact of the sequencing pipeline. Roughly uniform sequencing depth across donors was assumed in presence/absence analyses, although this assumption may not hold. The 87-base-pair reads could not distinguish some IMGT-functional V segments, including TRBV6-2 and TRBV6-3, so those segments were excluded. Around 16 rarely observed V segments, including chromosome 9 orphons, were excluded from the earlier analysis of some 590 of the donors because counts were too low.

The protocol used for the library was the immunoSEQ multiplex PCR assay. The multiplex PCR relied on a mix of 60 forward primers for TCR Vbeta segments and 13 reverse primers for TCR Jbeta segments. The CDR3 region of rearranged TCR beta genes was amplified from genomic DNA with a multiplex PCR assay. The amplified TCR beta libraries were sequenced on the Illumina HiSeq System as 87-base-pair reads. In the authors' own workflow: Across the 670 or so repertoires, a later analysis counted some 81 million unique TCR beta chains, around 11 million of which were shared by at least two donors. Raw reads were error-corrected and collapsed into unique sequences by a nearest-neighbor algorithm in which closely related sequences were merged to remove PCR and sequencing errors. V, D and J gene segments were assigned by aligning CDR3 sequences to IMGT reference sequences. For a sequence to be retained, a match of at least six nucleotides was required to both a V gene segment and a J gene segment. A rearrangement was called productive if the CDR3 had no stop codons and remained in frame with V and J, and every other rearrangement was called non-productive. CDR3 was defined according to IMGT convention as the region running from the second conserved V-encoded cysteine to the conserved J-encoded phenylalanine. In an earlier analysis of more than 550 of the donors, sequences lacking an unambiguous match to a single V gene segment were excluded. In an earlier analysis of roughly 600 of the donors, a V segment was called functional when productive rearrangements were above 56.7%, and segregating when the standard deviation between donors exceeded 5%. To diagnose cytomegalovirus status from the catalog of TCR beta chain sequences, a statistical classification framework was built. A later analysis assigned V and J genes by comparing TCR nucleotide sequences with IMGT/GENE-DB human TR gene sequences. The TCRdist pipeline was used in a later analysis to assign CDR3 sequences and most-parsimonious VDJ recombination scenarios. In a later analysis, each TCR beta chain was defined by its CDR3 amino acid sequence together with its V-gene family, and reads without a unique V-gene family were excluded. In a later analysis, 500 to 700 highly shared, low-generation-probability nucleotide sequences were removed to address suspected cross-contamination and a sequencing artifact. A later analysis calculated a clonal expansion index for each public chain from normalized within-repertoire ranks of inferred template counts. A later analysis computed generation probabilities with a VDJ recombination model fitted to out-of-frame rearrangements, and checked the results against IGoR. In a later analysis, TCR-TCR, TCR-HLA and TCR-CMV co-occurrence was scored with hypergeometric tests, and a repertoire-size bias correction was applied to TCR pairs. A later analysis estimated false discovery rates by permuting HLA or CMV assignments 20 times. In a later analysis, co-occurring TCRs were grouped with DBSCAN, and TCRdist sequence similarity was added when clustering was performed within HLA-allele-positive subsets. Repertoires with fewer than 30,000 or more than 120,000 public chains, plus five repertoires with anomalous nucleotide sharing, were excluded from co-occurrence clustering. Not all clones reach the TCRdb copy of this immuneACCESS table, which keeps in-frame sequences only. Checked studies attribute under half of the gap to unresolved V genes and leave the rest unexplained. V and J calls and clone size come straight from that table; D and trimming were deduced from the DNA. Recorded for this sample are about 85,000 clones; 77% of them occurred a single time. The ten largest clones add up to about 1.9% of the sample.

Note on this clone: Its cognate antigen has yet to be identified. No base quality information exists; no much larger clone differs at one position.

The cohort was made up of hundreds of healthy bone marrow donors. All cohort members were sampled while nominally healthy, although unrecorded immune exposures were likely present. The donor was CMV seronegative and belonged to the group of 320 or so seronegative cohort members. Each donor provided a peripheral blood sample, and peripheral blood mononuclear cells were used for TCR beta sequencing. The Qiagen DNeasy Blood Extraction Kit was used to extract genomic DNA from the blood cell samples. Here V drops 0 bases and J drops 5 bases, and the junction holds 3 bases not matched to any gene. CDR1 and CDR2 are read off the germline V gene as LGHNA and YSLEER. The CDR3 runs 15 amino acids, cysteine and phenylalanine included. CDR3 DNA only is kept here, 45 bases in frame from base 1.

Sequenced input: PBMCs. The sequence links TRBV4-3 to TRBJ1-2; 10 middle bases align to TRBD1. This sequence originates from a boy between 10 and 17 years old in good health and CMV-seronegative. In nucleotides, the sequence is TGCGCCAGCAGCCAAGAGTCGGGACAGGGGTATGGCTACACCTTC. It specifies CASSQESGQGYGYTF.